This entry lists 8 T cell receptor beta chains sequenced from one sample in a study of blood T cell repertoires in COVID-19. Only in-frame clones appear in the TCRdb table, and some are missing; sequencing was by immunoSEQ multiplex PCR. Of roughly 150,000 clones in the sample, roughly 90% were seen once. Sequencing was performed on peripheral blood. These receptors all stem from a man aged 55 to 70 with acute or convalescent COVID-19.

This clone was seen a handful of times. The rearrangement uses TRBV30 and TRBJ1-3; no reliable D call. The CDR3 length is 15 residues. The V gene lost 0 bases and the J gene lost 0 bases, with 9 bases spanning the gap. Germline V CDR1 and CDR2: GTSNPN, SVGIG (reference sequence). The CDR3 DNA reads as TGTGCCTGGAGTGTAAGATACACCTCTGGAAACACCATATATTTT. Translating gives CAWSVRYTSGNTIYF. The variable domain in full, with the rest retrieved from reference TRBV30 and TRBJ1-3, is SQTIHQWPATLVQPVGSPLSLECTVEGTSNPNLYWYRQAAGRGLQLLFYSVGIGQISSEVPQNLSASRPQDRQFILSSKKLLLSDSGFYLCAWSVRYTSGNTIYFGEGSWLTVV.

This CDR3 reads CAWSDGHGGNTIYF. CDR3 nucleotides: TGTGCCTGGAGTGACGGCCACGGGGGAAACACCATATATTTT. J is TRBJ1-3 and V is TRBV30, with D uncertain. The CDR3 sequence is 14 residues long. The germline V gene encodes CDR1 GTSNPN and CDR2 SVGIG (reference sequence). Trimming took 1 base from V and 4 from J, leaving 11 bases between them.

This clone occurred a few times. CDR3 sequence reads: CASRRQGSSSYEQYF. DNA for the CDR3: TGTGCCAGCAGACGACAGGGGTCCTCATCCTACGAGCAGTACTTC. The chain couples TRBV2 to TRBJ2-7, with 8 bases identical to TRBD1. The length of the CDR3 is 15 residues. J was trimmed by 1 base and V by 6 bases; bases with no gene match: 8. Germline V gene sequence: CDR1 SNHLY, CDR2 FYNNEI.

J is TRBJ2-2 and V is TRBV5-4, with 10 bases matching TRBD1. V lost 5 bases to trimming and J lost 5 bases; unmatched junction nucleotides: 9. Germline CDR1 is SGHNT and CDR2 is YYREEE (reference sequence). The CDR3 consists of 16 residues. The CDR3 is CASSYGDRGGTGELFF. The CDR3, as DNA: TGTGCCAGCAGTTACGGGGACAGGGGAGGGACCGGGGAGCTGTTTTTT.

The chain joins TRBV4-1 to TRBJ1-1; D not resolved. Germline V gene lookup returns CDR1 MGHRA and CDR2 YSYEKL. V was clipped by 4 bases and J by 0 bases, with 12 bases between them. This CDR3 is built from 15 residues. CDR3 DNA: TGCGCCAGCAGCCGAGGGAGAGATATGAACACTGAAGCTTTCTTT. Its translation: CASSRGRDMNTEAFF.

This chain connects TRBV10-3 to TRBJ1-3; 7 bases fit TRBD1. Germline V gene data show CDR1 as ENHRY and CDR2 as SYGVKD. The CDR3 extends over 13 amino acids. With V trimmed by 5 bases and J by 4 bases, 2 bases remained unmatched. Here the CDR3 DNA reads TGTGCCATCAGTACAGGGGCCGGAAACACCATATATTTT. This translates into CAISTGAGNTIYF.

About this clone itself: This may come from a read error, since a much larger clone is one base off. The chain is built from TRBV3-1 (or the pseudogene TRBV3-2) and TRBJ1-6; no reliable D call. V shed 4 bases and J shed 8 bases, with 12 bases lying between them. The CDR3 has 14 amino acids. Per germline, CDR1 LGHDT and CDR2 YNNKEL (reference sequence). CDR3 loop: CASSPQSGDSPLHF. In nucleotides, the CDR3 is TGTGCCAGCAGCCCACAATCCGGGGATTCACCCCTCCACTTT.

This sequence joins TRBV3-1 (or the pseudogene TRBV3-2) and TRBJ1-3; 9 bases align to TRBD1. Per germline, CDR1 LGHDT and CDR2 YNNKEL (reference sequence). The V gene end was trimmed by 0 bases and the J gene end by 2 bases; junction bases not matched to a gene: 5. The CDR3 is 17 residues long. DNA of the CDR3: TGTGCCAGCAGCCAAGATTGGGACAGGGTGACTGGAAACACCATATATTTT. This translates into CASSQDWDRVTGNTIYF.